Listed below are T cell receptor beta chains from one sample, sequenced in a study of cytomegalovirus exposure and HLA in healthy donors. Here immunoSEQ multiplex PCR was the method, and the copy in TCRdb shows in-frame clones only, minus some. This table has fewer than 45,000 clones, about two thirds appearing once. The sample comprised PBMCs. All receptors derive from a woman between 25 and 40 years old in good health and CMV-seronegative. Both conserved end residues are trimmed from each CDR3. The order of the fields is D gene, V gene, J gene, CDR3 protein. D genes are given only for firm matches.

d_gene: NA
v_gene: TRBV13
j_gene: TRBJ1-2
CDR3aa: ASSAREGYGYT

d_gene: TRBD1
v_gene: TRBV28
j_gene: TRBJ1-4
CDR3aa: AATGDNEKLF

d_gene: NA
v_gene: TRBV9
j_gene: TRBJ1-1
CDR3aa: ASSPGAGRTEAF

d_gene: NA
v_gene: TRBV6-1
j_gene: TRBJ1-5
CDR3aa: ASSFQPQH

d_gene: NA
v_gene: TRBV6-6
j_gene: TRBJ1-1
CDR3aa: ASSSRAWDTEAF

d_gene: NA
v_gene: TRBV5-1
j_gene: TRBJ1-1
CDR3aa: ASSLDGTEAF

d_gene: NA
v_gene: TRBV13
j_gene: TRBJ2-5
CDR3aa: ASSQSGTPNQETQY

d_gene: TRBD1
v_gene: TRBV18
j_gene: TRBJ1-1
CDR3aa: ASSWDRVTEAF

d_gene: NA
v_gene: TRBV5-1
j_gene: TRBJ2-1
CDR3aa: ASSPETNEYNEQF

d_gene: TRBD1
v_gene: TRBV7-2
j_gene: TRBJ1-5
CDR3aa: ASSSRQGGQPQH

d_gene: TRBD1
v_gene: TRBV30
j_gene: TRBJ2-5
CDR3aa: AWSAGGAETQY

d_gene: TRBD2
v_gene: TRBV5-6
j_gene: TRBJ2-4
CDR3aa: ASSPMPGLATDIQY

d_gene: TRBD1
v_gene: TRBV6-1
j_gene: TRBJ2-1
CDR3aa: ASSEGQGVMNEQF

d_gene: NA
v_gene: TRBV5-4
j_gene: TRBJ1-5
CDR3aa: ASSLGSGSPQH

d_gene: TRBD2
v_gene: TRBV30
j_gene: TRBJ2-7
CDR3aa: AWGLAGGSVYEQY

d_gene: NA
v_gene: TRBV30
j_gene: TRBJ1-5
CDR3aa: AWSVTGGQPQH

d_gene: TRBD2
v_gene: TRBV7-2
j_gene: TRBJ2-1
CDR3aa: ASSIRLLAGYNEQF

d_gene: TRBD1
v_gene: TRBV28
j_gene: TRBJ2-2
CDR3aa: ASSLRQGISTGELF

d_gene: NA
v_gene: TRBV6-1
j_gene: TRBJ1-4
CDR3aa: ASSDTVNWNEKLF

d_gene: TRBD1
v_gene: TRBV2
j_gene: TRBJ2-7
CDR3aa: ASSDPGDRASYEQY

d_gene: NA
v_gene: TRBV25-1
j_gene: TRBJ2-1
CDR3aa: ASSDLGSDNEQF

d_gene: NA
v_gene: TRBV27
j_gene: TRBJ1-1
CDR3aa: ASSSDPVGGAF

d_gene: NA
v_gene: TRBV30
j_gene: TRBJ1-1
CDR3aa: AWSKGGRNTEAF

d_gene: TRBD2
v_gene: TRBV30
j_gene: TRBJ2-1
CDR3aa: AWRHYLAGSSYNEQF

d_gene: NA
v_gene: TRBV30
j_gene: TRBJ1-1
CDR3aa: AWSFRDRTTEAF

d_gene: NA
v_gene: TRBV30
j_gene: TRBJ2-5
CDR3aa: AWATGNKETQY

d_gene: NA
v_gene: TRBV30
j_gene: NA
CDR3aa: AWKRAGYSYEQY

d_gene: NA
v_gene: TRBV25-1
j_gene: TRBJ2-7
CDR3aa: ASSVADTSYEQY

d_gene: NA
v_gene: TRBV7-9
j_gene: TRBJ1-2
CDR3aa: ASSYTGFDYGYT

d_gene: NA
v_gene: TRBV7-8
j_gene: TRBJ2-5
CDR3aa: ASNNRDYQETQY

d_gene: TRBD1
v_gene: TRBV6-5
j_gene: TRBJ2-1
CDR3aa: ASSRDRYNEQF

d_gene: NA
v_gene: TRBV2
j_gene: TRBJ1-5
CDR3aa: ASREQLGNQPQH

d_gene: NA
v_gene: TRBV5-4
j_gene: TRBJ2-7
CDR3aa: ASSMFRGALLSEQY

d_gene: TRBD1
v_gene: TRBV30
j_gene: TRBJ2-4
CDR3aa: AWKGGLAKNIQY

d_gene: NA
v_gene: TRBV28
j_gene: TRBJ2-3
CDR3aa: ASSLGLGRASTDTQY

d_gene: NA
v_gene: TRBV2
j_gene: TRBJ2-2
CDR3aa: ASSVAGAANTGELF

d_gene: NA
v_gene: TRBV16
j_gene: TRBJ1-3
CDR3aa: ASSRREPGNTIY

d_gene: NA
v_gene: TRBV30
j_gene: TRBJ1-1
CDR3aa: AWSQGHTNTEAF

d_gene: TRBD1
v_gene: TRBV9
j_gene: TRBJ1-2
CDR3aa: ASSVGTDYGYT

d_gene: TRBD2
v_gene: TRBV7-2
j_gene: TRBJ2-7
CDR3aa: ASSRVAGGEQY